Listed below are T cell receptor beta chains from one sample, sequenced in a study of immune heterogeneity within non-small cell lung tumors. TCRdb analysed the multiplex PCR reads with MiXCR anew, one entry per CDR3 protein. The sample shows a few thousand distinct CDR3 sequences, around 20% of them seen only once. The sequenced material came from lung tumor tissue. The receptors stem from a man aged 40-49 years with non-small cell lung cancer. CDR3s include the opening cysteine and the closing phenylalanine or tryptophan. A D gene is named only where the DNA matches it firmly. Part of the rows lack a size; the others show once, few, many or a class for expanded clones.

v_gene,j_gene,d_gene,abundance,CDR3nt,CDR3aa
TRBV5-1,TRBJ1-2,TRBD1,NA,TGCGCCAGCAGCTTGGACGGACAGGGCTATGGCTACACCTTC,CASSLDGQGYGYTF
TRBV6-1,TRBJ2-7,TRBD2,medium-sized,TGTGCCAGCGGGCTAGCGGGAGAGGACGAGCAGTACTTC,CASGLAGEDEQYF
TRBV6-2/TRBV6-3,TRBJ2-5,NA,NA,TGTGCCAGCAGTTACGACAAGCGGACCCAGTACTTC,CASSYDKRTQYF
TRBV18,TRBJ2-3,TRBD2,NA,TGTGCCAGCTCACCGCCTCTAGCGGGGGGGGCAGATACGCAGTATTTT,CASSPPLAGGADTQYF
TRBV25-1,TRBJ1-2,NA,medium-sized,TGTGCCAGCAGTGAAGGGTCAGGCCCTAACTATGGCTACACCTTC,CASSEGSGPNYGYTF
TRBV11-2,TRBJ2-2,NA,medium-sized,TGTGCCAGCAGCTTATCCCTTCCAGGGTTCGGGGAGCTGTTTTTT,CASSLSLPGFGELFF
TRBV25-1,TRBJ1-4,NA,NA,TGTGCCAGCGCAAGGGCCGACGTTTTAAATGAAAAACTGTTTTTT,CASARADVLNEKLFF
TRBV10-1,TRBJ2-5,NA,medium-sized,TGCGCCAGCTCTACCCGGGCCAACACCCTCCAAGAGACCCAGTACTTC,CASSTRANTLQETQYF
TRBV6-1,TRBJ2-1,TRBD2,NA,TGTGCCAGCAGTGAAAAGGTAGCGGGATACAATGAGCAGTTCTTC,CASSEKVAGYNEQFF
TRBV12-3/TRBV12-4,TRBJ2-5,NA,medium-sized,TGTGCCAGCAGCCCAAACAGAGGCCAAGAGACCCAGTACTTC,CASSPNRGQETQYF
TRBV18,TRBJ2-5,NA,few,TGTGCCAGCTCACCAGCCCCGGCGTGGGCAGGGGGGGGCGGAGAGACCCAGTACTTC,CASSPAPAWAGGGGETQYF
TRBV7-6,TRBJ1-6,NA,medium-sized,TGTGCCAGCAGCCTAACCCGGTCCTATAATTCACCCCTCCACTTT,CASSLTRSYNSPLHF
TRBV10-2,TRBJ1-6,TRBD1,many,TGCGCCAGCATCCCCGGGACAGATAATTCACCCCTCCACTTT,CASIPGTDNSPLHF
TRBV29-1,TRBJ2-1,TRBD2,many,TGCAGCGTTAGGACTAGCGTATACAATGAGCAGTTCTTC,CSVRTSVYNEQFF
TRBV7-8,TRBJ1-4,TRBD1,medium-sized,TGTGCCAGCAGCCGTACAGGGGGAAGGGAAAAACTGTTTTTT,CASSRTGGREKLFF
TRBV4-1,TRBJ1-3,TRBD1,NA,TGCGCCAGCAGCCAAGTAAGGCCGGGGACAGCGGGAAACACCATATATTTT,CASSQVRPGTAGNTIYF
TRBV28,TRBJ1-2,NA,many,TGTGCCAGCAAGGTCCCTCGGCCGAACTATGGCTACACCTTC,CASKVPRPNYGYTF
TRBV27,TRBJ1-2,NA,medium-sized,TGTGCCAGCAGGGGAGTACCTAACTATGGCTACACCTTC,CASRGVPNYGYTF
TRBV27,TRBJ2-3,NA,medium-sized,TGTGCCAGCAGTTTAAATGTTGGACTAATCACAGATACGCAGTATTTT,CASSLNVGLITDTQYF
TRBV12-3/TRBV12-4,TRBJ2-5,NA,many,TGTGCCAGCAGTTTACCGACTACCCAAGAGACCCAGTACTTC,CASSLPTTQETQYF
TRBV29-1,TRBJ2-7,NA,NA,TGCAGCGTTGAAGATCGTCTGGGATCCGAGCAGTACTTC,CSVEDRLGSEQYF
TRBV15,TRBJ1-1,NA,NA,TGTGCCACCAGCAGAGATTCACGCCCACCGCGGACTGAAGCTTTCTTT,CATSRDSRPPRTEAFF
TRBV16,TRBJ1-2,NA,NA,TGTGCCAGCAGCCTCTCGACAGGTGCCTATGGCTACACCTTC,CASSLSTGAYGYTF
TRBV6-2/TRBV6-3,TRBJ2-7,NA,medium-sized,TGTGCCAGCAGTTCAATACATAGGAGGTACGAGCAGTACTTC,CASSSIHRRYEQYF
TRBV27,TRBJ1-5,NA,medium-sized,TGTGCCAGCAGTTTATCGTTTTTAGGTCAGGAGCCCCAGCATTTT,CASSLSFLGQEPQHF
TRBV6-6,TRBJ1-1,NA,medium-sized,TGTGCCAGCAGTTACTCCACAGTCATGAACACTGAAGCTTTCTTT,CASSYSTVMNTEAFF
TRBV10-2,TRBJ2-1,TRBD2,medium-sized,TGCGCCAGCAGGACTAGCGGGGGTTATTCCTACAATGAGCAGTTCTTC,CASRTSGGYSYNEQFF
TRBV7-2,TRBJ1-5,TRBD1,medium-sized,TGTGCCAGCAGCTTAGCGGTGGGACAGGGGAGCAATCAGCCCCAGCATTTT,CASSLAVGQGSNQPQHF
TRBV3-1,TRBJ1-2,TRBD1,NA,TGTGCCAGCAGCCCCAAACCGCCGGGACAGGGTTTTCATGGCTACACCTTC,CASSPKPPGQGFHGYTF
TRBV27,TRBJ2-5,TRBD1,NA,TGTGCCAGCAGTTTGTCCAGGGGGCGACGAGAGACCCAGTACTTC,CASSLSRGRRETQYF
TRBV20-1,TRBJ2-5,NA,few,TGCAGTGCTAGATCCCGGGACACCCTCGGGGAGACCCAGTACTTC,CSARSRDTLGETQYF
TRBV29-1,TRBJ2-5,TRBD2,NA,TGCAGCCCAACGGGTAGCGGGGGTACTCAAGAGACCCAGTACTTC,CSPTGSGGTQETQYF
TRBV27,TRBJ2-7,TRBD2,medium-sized,TGTGCCAGCACTAGCGGGTACGAGCAGTACTTC,CASTSGYEQYF
TRBV19,TRBJ2-7,NA,medium-sized,TGTGCCAGTAGTTCACCCGGGACAAACTTCTACGAGCAGTACTTC,CASSSPGTNFYEQYF
TRBV6-1,TRBJ2-7,NA,NA,TGTGCCAGCATTGGGACTCCGGGCCAAGGGCAGTGCTTC,CASIGTPGQGQCF
TRBV18,TRBJ1-2,TRBD1,medium-sized,TGTGCCAGCTCACGACAGGGGGCGGAAGGGAGTGCTGGCTACACCTTC,CASSRQGAEGSAGYTF
TRBV7-8,TRBJ2-1,NA,medium-sized,TGTGCCAGCAGCCCCTTCGGCGGTGAGCAGTTCTTC,CASSPFGGEQFF
TRBV18,TRBJ1-2,NA,medium-sized,TGTGCCAGCTCACCAAGTGCAGGACAGAACTATGGCTACACCTTC,CASSPSAGQNYGYTF
TRBV7-3,TRBJ1-1,NA,medium-sized,TGTGCCAGCAGACCCTACGGGACGGCGAACACTGAAGCTTTCTTT,CASRPYGTANTEAFF
TRBV3-1,TRBJ2-7,TRBD2,medium-sized,TGTGCCAGCAGCCTAGCGGGGGCCTACGAGCAGTACTTC,CASSLAGAYEQYF
TRBV4-2,TRBJ2-3,TRBD2,many,TGTGCCAGCAGCCAAGGGGTCCAGCGGGGGGGCACAGATACGCAGTATTTT,CASSQGVQRGGTDTQYF
TRBV6-1,TRBJ1-1,NA,NA,TGTGCCAGCAGTGTCCCGGGACAGAACACTGAAGCTTTCTTT,CASSVPGQNTEAFF
TRBV19,TRBJ2-7,TRBD1,medium-sized,TGTGCCAGTAGTACCCGACAGGGGAAGGACGAGCAGTACTTC,CASSTRQGKDEQYF
TRBV7-9,TRBJ2-2,TRBD2,few,TGTGCCAACAGACCTAGCGGGTGGAACACCGGGGAGCTGTTTTTT,CANRPSGWNTGELFF
TRBV20-1,TRBJ2-3,NA,medium-sized,TGCAGTGCTACCCGGGAAGGTATTGGAACAGATACGCAGTATTTT,CSATREGIGTDTQYF
TRBV6-1,TRBJ1-5,NA,NA,TGTGCCAGCAGTTATTCTGGGGCTGGCGATCAGCCCCAGCATTTT,CASSYSGAGDQPQHF
TRBV4-2,TRBJ2-7,NA,NA,TGTGCCAGCAGCCAAGATCGCGGGTCCTCCTACGAGCAGTACTTC,CASSQDRGSSYEQYF
TRBV9,TRBJ1-2,NA,medium-sized,TGTGCCAGCAGCGGAGAAAAACAGAATGGCTACACCTTC,CASSGEKQNGYTF
TRBV19,TRBJ1-5,NA,medium-sized,TGTGCCAGTAGTATCCACCGCTATCAGCCCCAGCATTTT,CASSIHRYQPQHF
TRBV18,TRBJ1-1,NA,NA,TGTGCCAGCTCACCTTTAGCCCTTAGCCAGGCTGAAGCTTTCTTT,CASSPLALSQAEAFF
TRBV7-9,TRBJ2-3,TRBD2,many,TGTGCCAGCGCGGGGATTAGCGGGACGACAGATACGCAGTATTTT,CASAGISGTTDTQYF
TRBV2,TRBJ1-6,NA,medium-sized,TGTGCCAGCAGCCCTTTCGAAGGCACGGGGAATCCCCTCCACTTT,CASSPFEGTGNPLHF
TRBV3-1,TRBJ2-3,TRBD2,NA,TGTGCCAGCAGCCACCTGCTGGTGGTAGCGGGGGGGGCCTTACCAGATACGCAGTATTTT,CASSHLLVVAGGALPDTQYF
TRBV6-1,TRBJ2-7,TRBD2,once,TGTGCCAGCAGTGACCTCGGGACTAGCGGATACGAGCAGTACTTC,CASSDLGTSGYEQYF
TRBV2,TRBJ1-6,NA,many,TGTGCCAGCAGCACCGGGACAAAGAATTCACCCCTCCACTTT,CASSTGTKNSPLHF
TRBV3-1,TRBJ2-7,NA,medium-sized,TGTGCCAGCAGCCAGGGGGGGCCCTCCTACGAGCAGTACTTC,CASSQGGPSYEQYF
TRBV6-1,TRBJ2-3,TRBD2,medium-sized,TGTGCCAGCAGTGATGGGACTAGCGGGTTGACAGATACGCAGTATTTT,CASSDGTSGLTDTQYF